Detailed here is one T cell receptor (beta chain). The entry originates in a study of blood T cell repertoires in COVID-19. Across the study: Acute and convalescent COVID-19 samples came from the United States, Italy and Spain.

The CDR3 contains 15 residues. The trim removed 0 bases at V and 1 base at J, leaving 1 base unmatched. Germline-derived CDR1 and CDR2 are MNHEY and SVGAGI. Methods used by the authors: Amplified reference gene primers provided the basis for estimating nucleated cell counts. TCRdb's table, derived via immunoSEQ multiplex PCR, lists solely in-frame clones and lacks some. Clonal size and the V and J genes are those of that table, whereas D and trimming came from the DNA. The sample consists of 55,000 to 75,000 clones, over 75% of them appearing once. Material for sequencing was peripheral blood. This receptor was obtained from a human donor in a cohort sampled during active COVID-19. The rearrangement links TRBV6-5 to TRBJ2-7; TRBD1 aligns across 9 bases. The CDR3 sequence is CASSYSGTGSYEQYF. The CDR3 region has the DNA TGTGCCAGCAGTTACTCTGGGACAGGGTCCTACGAGCAGTACTTC.